The rows below give T cell receptor beta chains drawn from one sample of a study of CD8 T cells in Susac syndrome. TCRdb reanalysed the immunoSEQ multiplex PCR reads using MiXCR and keeps one entry per CDR3 protein. The sample lists about 290,000 distinct CDR3 sequences, 89% occurring once. Sample: CD8+ T cells from PBMCs. These receptor sequences come from a human donor with multiple sclerosis. The CDR3 runs from the conserved cysteine through the conserved F or W. D genes are given only for firm matches.

d_gene: .; v_gene: TRBV6-2/TRBV6-3; len: 13; j_gene: TRBJ1-4; CDR3aa: CASSSREVEKLFF
d_gene: .; v_gene: TRBV4-1; len: 12; j_gene: TRBJ2-2; CDR3aa: CASSSKTGELFF
d_gene: TRBD2; v_gene: TRBV12-5; len: 18; j_gene: TRBJ2-5; CDR3aa: CASGLVASGGANQETQYF
d_gene: .; v_gene: TRBV20-1; len: 15; j_gene: TRBJ2-7; CDR3aa: CSARDASSLSYEQYF
d_gene: .; v_gene: TRBV11-3; len: 16; j_gene: TRBJ2-7; CDR3aa: CASSSGGPSNSYEQYF
d_gene: .; v_gene: TRBV7-9; len: 13; j_gene: TRBJ2-7; CDR3aa: CAGSSATSYEQYF
d_gene: TRBD2; v_gene: TRBV7-8; len: 17; j_gene: TRBJ2-7; CDR3aa: CASSNPTVSGASYEQYF
d_gene: .; v_gene: TRBV10-3; len: 14; j_gene: TRBJ1-2; CDR3aa: CAITEPSLNYGYTF
d_gene: .; v_gene: TRBV29-1; len: 13; j_gene: TRBJ2-6; CDR3aa: CSVVGGSLNVLTF
d_gene: TRBD1; v_gene: TRBV25-1; len: 16; j_gene: TRBJ2-2; CDR3aa: CASSTFGTGGHGELFF
d_gene: .; v_gene: TRBV28; len: 17; j_gene: TRBJ2-1; CDR3aa: CASSPLSRADGGNEQFF
d_gene: .; v_gene: TRBV19; len: 12; j_gene: TRBJ2-2; CDR3aa: CASSTLTGELFF
d_gene: TRBD1; v_gene: TRBV7-8; len: 14; j_gene: TRBJ2-7; CDR3aa: CASILSAGGYEQYF
d_gene: .; v_gene: TRBV18; len: 13; j_gene: TRBJ2-7; CDR3aa: CASSPPGIVEQYF
d_gene: TRBD1; v_gene: TRBV3-1; len: 15; j_gene: TRBJ2-5; CDR3aa: CASSQEGGRRETQYF
d_gene: TRBD1; v_gene: TRBV5-5; len: 15; j_gene: TRBJ2-7; CDR3aa: CASSRGQGGSYEQYF
d_gene: .; v_gene: TRBV7-3; len: 13; j_gene: TRBJ1-1; CDR3aa: CASSLRGNTEAFF
d_gene: TRBD2; v_gene: TRBV29-1; len: 14; j_gene: TRBJ2-3; CDR3aa: CSVRASGGGDTQYF
d_gene: TRBD1; v_gene: TRBV24-1; len: 15; j_gene: TRBJ2-7; CDR3aa: CATSDGQGALREQYF